The rows below give T cell receptor beta chains drawn from one sample of a study of CD8 T cells in Susac syndrome. MiXCR was run by TCRdb on the immunoSEQ multiplex PCR reads, yielding one entry per CDR3 protein. The sample holds approximately 190,000 distinct CDR3 sequences, approximately 94% seen once. Sequencing was performed on CD4+ T cells from PBMCs. Receptors were obtained from a human donor in good health. Each CDR3 is given with its conserved first and last residue. D genes are given only for firm matches. Rows give clone size only sometimes, using once, few, many, or a class for an expanded clone.

CDR3nt	CDR3aa	d_gene	abundance	j_gene	v_gene	len
TGTGCCAGTACTCGGACCGGGGCTAGCGGGGGATACAATGAGCAGTTCTTC	CASTRTGASGGYNEQFF	TRBD2	-	TRBJ2-1	TRBV19	17
TGCGCCAGCAGCTCTAGCGGGGGTGGCTACGAGCAGTACTTC	CASSSSGGGYEQYF	TRBD2	-	TRBJ2-7	TRBV4-1	14
TGTGCCAGCAGCGAACGCACGGGGGCTGGTGAAGCTTTCTTT	CASSERTGAGEAFF	-	-	TRBJ1-1	TRBV9	14
TGCAGTGCTTATCGGGACGCAAATCAGCCCCAGCATTTT	CSAYRDANQPQHF	-	-	TRBJ1-5	TRBV20-1	13
TGTGCCAGCAGCCCCCGGACAGGGGGCGCAGATGGCTACACCTTC	CASSPRTGGADGYTF	TRBD1	-	TRBJ1-2	TRBV7-2	15
TGTGCCAGTTCTACAGGCCTAGCCAAAAACATTCAGTACTTC	CASSTGLAKNIQYF	-	-	TRBJ2-4	TRBV19	14
TGTGCCAGCAGCCATTATCGTCACTCTGGGGCCAACGTCCTGACTTTC	CASSHYRHSGANVLTF	-	-	TRBJ2-6	TRBV7-9	16
TGTGCCAGCACCAATTGGGGGGTGCTAGGGAATGAGCAGTTCTTC	CASTNWGVLGNEQFF	-	-	TRBJ2-1	TRBV5-6	15
TGTGCCAGCAGTTCCAGGGGCGACCAGCGAAACATTCAGTACTTC	CASSSRGDQRNIQYF	-	-	TRBJ2-4	TRBV27	15
TGTGCCAGCAGCTTAAGTGGGGGGGCCCCAGATACGCAGTATTTT	CASSLSGGAPDTQYF	-	-	TRBJ2-3	TRBV7-2	15
TGCAGTGCCGGGGACAGTTGGAATTCACCCCTCCACTTT	CSAGDSWNSPLHF	TRBD1	-	TRBJ1-6	TRBV20-1	13
TGTGCCAGCAAACCCTCTGGGGGGGAGCTGTTTTTT	CASKPSGGELFF	-	once	TRBJ2-2	TRBV12-3/TRBV12-4	12
TGTGCCAGCAGCTTATACCAGGGAGGGGGCACTGAAGCTTTCTTT	CASSLYQGGGTEAFF	-	-	TRBJ1-1	TRBV7-9	15
TGTGCCAGCAGTCAAACGACAGGGAACTATGGCTACACCTTC	CASSQTTGNYGYTF	TRBD1	-	TRBJ1-2	TRBV4-2	14
TGCGCCAGCAGCTTGTGGGACAGGGCCACTGAAGCTTTCTTT	CASSLWDRATEAFF	TRBD1	-	TRBJ1-1	TRBV5-1	14
TGTGCCAGCAGTTCAACTAGTACCATTCAGTACTTC	CASSSTSTIQYF	-	once	TRBJ2-4	TRBV28	12
TGTGCCAGCAGCTTACAGGGATGGAGCAATCAGCCCCAGCATTTT	CASSLQGWSNQPQHF	-	-	TRBJ1-5	TRBV7-8	15
TGTGCCAGCAGTTACTGGGGAGAGACCCAGTACTTC	CASSYWGETQYF	-	few	TRBJ2-5	TRBV6-5	12
TGCGCCAGCAGCTTGGAGGGGGTACCTTACTATGGCTACACCTTC	CASSLEGVPYYGYTF	-	once	TRBJ1-2	TRBV5-1	15
TGCAGCGTTGCTACGGGGGCAGGAGTACTCTACGAGCAGTACTTC	CSVATGAGVLYEQYF	-	-	TRBJ2-7	TRBV29-1	15
TGTGCCAGCAGCTTAACTCGGGGGAATGAGCAGTTCTTC	CASSLTRGNEQFF	-	-	TRBJ2-1	TRBV13	13
TGTGCCAGCAGTTACGGCGTCCCGGCCCGAAACACTGAAGCTTTCTTT	CASSYGVPARNTEAFF	-	once	TRBJ1-1	TRBV6-7	16
TGTGCCAGCAGTGAAGGGGGGGACTATCAGCCCCAGCATTTT	CASSEGGDYQPQHF	-	-	TRBJ1-5	TRBV2	14
TGTGCCAGCAGACAACAGGGGCCTGGGTCAGATACGCAGTATTTT	CASRQQGPGSDTQYF	TRBD1	-	TRBJ2-3	TRBV27	15
TGTGCCATCAGTGGGAACAGGGTCAATCAGCCCCAGCATTTT	CAISGNRVNQPQHF	-	-	TRBJ1-5	TRBV10-3	14
TGTGCCAGCAGTAGACAGGGGGCGTCTTTGGAAGCTTTCTTT	CASSRQGASLEAFF	TRBD1	-	TRBJ1-1	TRBV6-6	14
TGTGCCAGCAGCCAAAATCGGGAGCAGTACTTC	CASSQNREQYF	-	-	TRBJ2-7	TRBV14	11
TGCAGTGCACCTGGAGGGGTCGATGGCTACACCTTC	CSAPGGVDGYTF	-	-	TRBJ1-2	TRBV20-1	12
TGTGCCAGCAGCGGATCCGGGACTAGTTCCCCAGATACGCAGTATTTT	CASSGSGTSSPDTQYF	TRBD2	-	TRBJ2-3	TRBV7-2	16
TGTGCCAGCAGCACTCAGACTAGCGGGGGGCTATACAATGAGCAGTTCTTC	CASSTQTSGGLYNEQFF	TRBD2	-	TRBJ2-1	TRBV7-8	17
TGTGCCAGCAGTTTCTGGGGCGGGGAGCTGTTTTTT	CASSFWGGELFF	-	once	TRBJ2-2	TRBV27	12
TGTGCCAGCAGTCCCCAACTAGCGGCCATCACAGATACGCAGTATTTT	CASSPQLAAITDTQYF	TRBD2	-	TRBJ2-3	TRBV12-3/TRBV12-4	16
TGTGCCAGCAGCTTAGCGACAGCGTACTACGAGCAGTACTTC	CASSLATAYYEQYF	-	once	TRBJ2-7	TRBV7-2	14
TGTGCCAGCCATTGGTGGGGCTTGAACACTGAAGCTTTCTTT	CASHWWGLNTEAFF	-	-	TRBJ1-1	TRBV12-3/TRBV12-4	14
TGCGCCAGCAGAAGCGGGGGATACTCAGAGACCCAGTACTTC	CASRSGGYSETQYF	TRBD2	-	TRBJ2-5	TRBV10-2	14
TGTGCCAGCTCTCCTAAAGGAGACACCACAGATACGCAGTATTTT	CASSPKGDTTDTQYF	-	-	TRBJ2-3	TRBV18	15
TGTGCCAGCAGTTTCCAGGGTTCCGGGGAGCTGTTTTTT	CASSFQGSGELFF	-	-	TRBJ2-2	TRBV6-5	13
TGTGCCACGACCCTGGCGGGGGGAACTGGCGGGGAGCTGTTTTTT	CATTLAGGTGGELFF	TRBD2	few	TRBJ2-2	TRBV19	15
TGTGCCAGCAGCGTAGCTACAGGGGGCGACACCGGGGAGCTGTTTTTT	CASSVATGGDTGELFF	TRBD1	-	TRBJ2-2	TRBV9	16
TGTGCCAGCTCGTTACAGGGGCGGAACAATGAGCAGTTCTTC	CASSLQGRNNEQFF	TRBD1	-	TRBJ2-1	TRBV18	14
TGTGCCAGCAGCCCCCTAGGGGCTATGGAGACCCAGTACTTC	CASSPLGAMETQYF	-	once	TRBJ2-5	TRBV9	14
TGTGCCAGCTCACTGACAGTACTTGGGACCGGGGAGCTGTTTTTT	CASSLTVLGTGELFF	-	-	TRBJ2-2	TRBV18	15
TGTGCTAGCAGCTCGGGGGGACCAGATACGCAGTATTTT	CASSSGGPDTQYF	TRBD2	few	TRBJ2-3	TRBV7-7	13
TGTGCCAGCAGCCAAGAAGGCAGGGTGTGGGAAAATGAGCAGTTCTTC	CASSQEGRVWENEQFF	-	-	TRBJ2-1	TRBV3-1	16
TGCGCCAGCAGCCAACCCTTGGACAGGGATGAGGAAAAACTGTTTTTT	CASSQPLDRDEEKLFF	TRBD1	-	TRBJ1-4	TRBV4-3	16
TGTGCCAGCAGTTCCGCTCAGGGGGATGGCTACACCTTC	CASSSAQGDGYTF	TRBD1	-	TRBJ1-2	TRBV28	13
TGTGCCACCAACAGGGCGACAGATACGCAGTATTTT	CATNRATDTQYF	-	-	TRBJ2-3	TRBV10-3	12
TGTGCCAGCAGGGAGGGACAGGCGAACACTGAAGCTTTCTTT	CASREGQANTEAFF	TRBD1	-	TRBJ1-1	TRBV6-4	14